Below are 11 T cell receptor beta chains sequenced from a single sample in a study of early T cells in non-severe SARS-CoV-2 infection. TCRdb called the 5' RACE reads again in MiXCR, with one record for every CDR3 protein. The sample has 45,000 to 55,000 distinct CDR3 sequences; around 10% are singletons. The sample comprised whole blood. The receptors here all came from an adult who was a healthcare worker with PCR-confirmed SARS-CoV-2 infection or an uninfected control (not recorded which).

The chain links TRBV29-1 to TRBJ2-7; possibly TRBD1 or TRBD2 for D (5 bases each). The CDR3 sequence is 11 residues long. Germline V gives CDR1 SQVTM, CDR2 ANQGSEA. V dropped 7 bases and J dropped 4 bases, with 11 bases sitting between them. CDR3 sequence: CSGGTAYEQYF. CDR3 sequence (DNA): TGCAGCGGTGGGACCGCTTACGAGCAGTACTTC.

This clonotype appeared a few times. The V gene is TRBV28, the J gene TRBJ2-2; a possible D gene is TRBD1 (6 bases). The CDR3 extends over 16 amino acids. The V gene lost 3 bases and the J gene lost 1 base, with 12 bases spanning the gap. Germline V lookup: CDR1 MDHEN, CDR2 SYDVKM. The CDR3, as DNA: TGTGCCAGCAGTTTGGCCGGGACACTGAACACCGGGGAGCTGTTTTTT. Its protein product is CASSLAGTLNTGELFF. The full variable domain, completed using reference TRBV28 and TRBJ2-2, is DVKVTQSSRYLVKRTGEKVFLECVQDMDHENMFWYRQDPGLGLRLIYFSYDVKMKEKGDIPEGYSVSREKKERFSLILESASTNQTSMYLCASSLAGTLNTGELFFGEGSRLTVL.

This sequence joins TRBV5-6 and TRBJ1-5, with 7 bases aligning to TRBD1. Germline loops: CDR1 SGHDT, CDR2 YYEEEE. The trim removed 3 bases at V and 11 bases at J, leaving 11 bases unmatched. The CDR3 length is 14 residues. This chain's CDR3 is CASSYGQEMLAQHF. The DNA for the CDR3 is TGTGCCAGCAGCTACGGACAGGAGATGTTGGCCCAGCATTTT.

This clonotype was found many times. The J gene is TRBJ1-2, the V gene TRBV2; TRBD1 agrees at 9 bases. The V and J ends lost 6 bases and 8 bases, in that order; junction bases with no gene match: 13. The V gene's germline CDR1 is SNHLY and CDR2 FYNNEI. The CDR3 extends over 15 amino acids. In DNA, the CDR3 is TGTGCCAGCAGCGGGACAGGGACCTCCCGGGTAGGCTACACCTTC. This codes for CASSGTGTSRVGYTF. The variable domain in full, with the rest retrieved from reference TRBV2 and TRBJ1-2, is EPEVTQTPSHQVTQMGQEVILRCVPISNHLYFYWYRQILGQKVEFLVSFYNNEISEKSEIFDDQFSVERPDGSNFTLKIRSTKLEDSAMYFCASSGTGTSRVGYTFGSGTRLTVV.

The rearrangement uses TRBV10-3 and TRBJ1-6; D ambiguous. CDR1 ENHRY and CDR2 SYGVKD come from the germline V gene. V lost 2 bases and J 10 bases, leaving 9 bases between the germline ends. The CDR3 has 13 amino acids. DNA for the CDR3: TGTGCCATCAGTGAGGAAGGCCAATCACCCCTCCACTTT. Translating it yields CAISEEGQSPLHF.

V usage is TRBV12-3 or TRBV12-4 and J usage is TRBJ2-3; D is unclear. Trimming took 5 bases from V and 4 from J, leaving 7 bases between them. The CDR3 runs to 12 residues. CDR3 sequence: CASSVRPDTQYF. CDR3 bases: TGTGCCAGCAGTGTAAGACCAGATACGCAGTATTTT.

This clonotype was detected only a few times. The V call is TRBV4-1, the J call TRBJ2-1; maybe TRBD2 (6 bases). CDR1 and CDR2 from the germline V gene are MGHRA and YSYEKL. The CDR3 is 16 amino acids. The V gene lost 3 bases and the J gene lost 7 bases, with 19 bases spanning the gap. CDR3 amino acids: CASSHGRGIGNNEQFF. DNA of the CDR3: TGCGCCAGCAGCCATGGCCGCGGGATAGGGAATAATGAGCAGTTCTTC.

This clonotype was detected ten times or more. CDR3 DNA sequence: TGTGCCAGCAGCTTAGGCAGGGGGCAAAGTGAAGCTTTCTTT. It translates to CASSLGRGQSEAFF. V gene TRBV7-3 combines with J gene TRBJ1-1; 8 nucleotides agree with TRBD1. V lost 2 bases and J lost 7; bases outside the gene matches: 6. This CDR3 region has 14 residues. CDR1 SGHTA and CDR2 FQGTGA come from the germline V gene. The whole variable domain, remainder taken from reference TRBV7-3 and TRBJ1-1, is GAGVSQTPSNKVTEKGKYVELRCDPISGHTALYWYRQSLGQGPEFLIYFQGTGAADDSGLPNDRFFAVRPEGSVSTLKIQRTERGDSAVYLCASSLGRGQSEAFFGQGTRLTVV.

Worth noting for this clonotype: Compared with germline, one end of the junction differs, possibly owing to a read error. The chain uses TRBV12-3 or TRBV12-4 and TRBJ1-3; TRBD1 might be the D (6 bases). The CDR3 consists of 14 residues. The CDR3, as DNA: TGTGCCAGCAGTCGGACAGACTCTGAAAACACCATATATTTT. It translates to CASSRTDSENTIYF.

Turning to this clonotype: A junction end diverges from the germline sequence, so it may reflect a read error. The V and J genes are TRBV7-7 and TRBJ1-2; no clear D gene. In germline, CDR1 is SSHAT, CDR2 FNYEAQ (reference sequence). The CDR3 sequence is 13 residues long. The CDR3 DNA reads TGTGCTAGCAGCCCCCCCCCTAACTATGGCTACACCTTC. It is translated as CASSPPPNYGYTF.

This clonotype was counted at least ten times. The V and J genes are TRBV6-4 and TRBJ2-7; TRBD1 is a possible D gene (6 bases). From germline, CDR1 is MRHNA and CDR2 SNTAGT. The CDR3 spans 10 residues. V was trimmed by 9 bases and J by 3 bases, leaving 6 bases between them. CDR3 sequence (DNA): TGTGCCAGGACAGGCTACGAGCAGTACTTC. This encodes CARTGYEQYF.